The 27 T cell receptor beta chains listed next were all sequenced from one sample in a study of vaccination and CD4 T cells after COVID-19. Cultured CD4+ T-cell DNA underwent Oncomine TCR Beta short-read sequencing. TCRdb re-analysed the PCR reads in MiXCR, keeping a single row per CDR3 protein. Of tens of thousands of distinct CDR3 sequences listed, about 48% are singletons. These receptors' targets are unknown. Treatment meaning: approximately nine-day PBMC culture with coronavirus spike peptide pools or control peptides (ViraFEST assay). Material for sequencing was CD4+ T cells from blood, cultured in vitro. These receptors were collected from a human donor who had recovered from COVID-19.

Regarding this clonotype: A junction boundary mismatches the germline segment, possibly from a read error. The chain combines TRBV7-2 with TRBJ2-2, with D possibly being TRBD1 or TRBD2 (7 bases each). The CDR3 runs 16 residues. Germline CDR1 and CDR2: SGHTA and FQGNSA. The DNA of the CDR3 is TGTGCCAGCAGCTTAGCCCGGGCGGGGCCAGGGGGGGGGCTGTTTTTT. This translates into CASSLARAGPGGGLFF. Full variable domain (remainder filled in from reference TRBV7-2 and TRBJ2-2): GAGVSQSPSNKVTEKGKDVELRCDPISGHTALYWYRQSLGQGLEFLIYFQGNSAPDKSGLPSDRFSAERTGGSVSTLTIQRTQQEDSAVYLCASSLARAGPGGGLFFGEGSRLTVL.

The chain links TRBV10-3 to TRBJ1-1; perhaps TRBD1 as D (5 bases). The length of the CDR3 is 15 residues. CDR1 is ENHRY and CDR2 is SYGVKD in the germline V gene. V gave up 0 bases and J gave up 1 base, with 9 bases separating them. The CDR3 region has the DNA TGTGCCATCAGTGAGTCGGGGCGGGGGAACACTGAAGCTTTCTTT. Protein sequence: CAISESGRGNTEAFF.

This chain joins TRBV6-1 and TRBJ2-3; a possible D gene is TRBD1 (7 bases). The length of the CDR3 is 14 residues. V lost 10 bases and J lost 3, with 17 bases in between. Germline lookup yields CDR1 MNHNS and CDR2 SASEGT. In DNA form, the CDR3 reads TGTGCCACCGCAGGGGGGTTAGTAACAGATACGCAGTATTTT. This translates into CATAGGLVTDTQYF.

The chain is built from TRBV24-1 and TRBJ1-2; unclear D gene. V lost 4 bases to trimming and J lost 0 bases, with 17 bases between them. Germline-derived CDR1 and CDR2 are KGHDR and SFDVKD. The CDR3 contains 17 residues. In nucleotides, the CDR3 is TGTGCCACCAGTGAGTCGACAACCGTAGCAGCTAACTATGGCTACACCTTC. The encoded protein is CATSESTTVAANYGYTF.

CDR3 sequence reads: CSARKGDRGGQPQHF. CDR3 sequence (DNA): TGCAGTGCTAGAAAGGGTGACAGGGGGGGTCAGCCCCAGCATTTT. This chain uses TRBV20-1 with TRBJ1-5; TRBD1 matches at 9 bases. V dropped 2 bases and J dropped 6; count of bases not matched to a gene: 8. Germline V gene sequence: CDR1 DFQATT, CDR2 SNEGSKA (reference sequence). The CDR3 contains 15 residues.

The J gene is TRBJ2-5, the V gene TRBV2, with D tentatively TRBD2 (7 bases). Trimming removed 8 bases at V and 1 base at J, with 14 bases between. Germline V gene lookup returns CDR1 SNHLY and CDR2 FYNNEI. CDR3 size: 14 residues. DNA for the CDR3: TGTGCCAGCCAAACAGGGAGGGTCCAAGAGACCCAGTACTTC. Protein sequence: CASQTGRVQETQYF.

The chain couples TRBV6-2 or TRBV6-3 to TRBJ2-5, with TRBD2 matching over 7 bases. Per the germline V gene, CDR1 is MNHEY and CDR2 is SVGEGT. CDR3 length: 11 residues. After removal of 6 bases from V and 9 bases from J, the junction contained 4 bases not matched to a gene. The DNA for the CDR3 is TGTGCCAGCAGCCATGGGGGGGCCCAGTACTTC. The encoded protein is CASSHGGAQYF.

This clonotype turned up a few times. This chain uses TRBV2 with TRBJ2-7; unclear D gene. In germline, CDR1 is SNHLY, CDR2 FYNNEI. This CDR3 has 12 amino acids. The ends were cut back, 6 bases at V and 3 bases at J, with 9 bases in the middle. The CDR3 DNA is TGTGCCAGCAGGGCTTACGACTACGAGCAGTACTTC. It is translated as CASRAYDYEQYF.

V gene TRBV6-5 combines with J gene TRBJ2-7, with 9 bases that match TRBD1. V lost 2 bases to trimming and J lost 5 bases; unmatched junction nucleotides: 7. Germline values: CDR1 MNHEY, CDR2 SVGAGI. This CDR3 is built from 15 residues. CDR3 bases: TGTGCCAGCAGTTACGGTTGGACAGGGGAAAACGAGCAGTACTTC. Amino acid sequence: CASSYGWTGENEQYF.

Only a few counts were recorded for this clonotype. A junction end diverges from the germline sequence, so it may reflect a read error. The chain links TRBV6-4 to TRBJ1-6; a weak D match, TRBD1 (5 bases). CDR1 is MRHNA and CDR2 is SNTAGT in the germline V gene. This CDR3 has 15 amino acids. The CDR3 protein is CASSVRGSNNSPLHF. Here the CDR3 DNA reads TGTGCCAGCAGTGTCCGGGGCTCCAATAATTCACCCCTCCACTTT.

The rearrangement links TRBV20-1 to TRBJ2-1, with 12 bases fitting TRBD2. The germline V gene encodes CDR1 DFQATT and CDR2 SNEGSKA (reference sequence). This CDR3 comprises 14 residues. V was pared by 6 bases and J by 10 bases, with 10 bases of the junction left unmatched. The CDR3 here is CSANLLAGGGEQFF. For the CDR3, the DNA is TGCAGTGCAAACTTACTAGCGGGAGGAGGGGAGCAGTTCTTC.

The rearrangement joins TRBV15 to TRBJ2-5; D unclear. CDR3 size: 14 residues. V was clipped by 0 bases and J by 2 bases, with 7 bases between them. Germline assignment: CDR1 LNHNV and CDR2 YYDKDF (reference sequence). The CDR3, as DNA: TGTGCCACCAGCAGAGATATGGCTCAAGAGACCCAGTACTTC. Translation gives CATSRDMAQETQYF. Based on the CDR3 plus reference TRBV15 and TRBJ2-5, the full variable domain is DAMVIQNPRYQVTQFGKPVTLSCSQTLNHNVMYWYQQKSSQAPKLLFHYYDKDFNNEADTPDNFQSRRPNTSFCFLDIRSPGLGDTAMYLCATSRDMAQETQYFGPGTRLLVL.

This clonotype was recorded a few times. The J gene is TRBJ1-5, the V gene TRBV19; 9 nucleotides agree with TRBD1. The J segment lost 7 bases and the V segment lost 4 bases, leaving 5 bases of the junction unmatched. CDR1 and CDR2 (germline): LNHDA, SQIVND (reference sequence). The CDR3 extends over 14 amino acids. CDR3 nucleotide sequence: TGTGCCAGTAGTACGACAGGGGGGCGGCAGCCCCAGCATTTT. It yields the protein CASSTTGGRQPQHF.

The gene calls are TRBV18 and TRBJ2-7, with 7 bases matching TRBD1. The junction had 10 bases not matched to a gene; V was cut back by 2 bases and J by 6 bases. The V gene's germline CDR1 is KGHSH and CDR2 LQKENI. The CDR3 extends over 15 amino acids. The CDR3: CASSPSRDRDREQYF. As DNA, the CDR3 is TGTGCCAGCTCACCATCCCGAGACAGGGACCGCGAGCAGTACTTC.

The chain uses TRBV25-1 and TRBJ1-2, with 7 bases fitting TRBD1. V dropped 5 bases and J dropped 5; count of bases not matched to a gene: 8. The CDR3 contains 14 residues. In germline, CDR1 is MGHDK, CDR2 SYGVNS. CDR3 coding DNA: TGTGCCAGCAGTCGACAGGGAGAGGGTTATGGCTACACCTTC. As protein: CASSRQGEGYGYTF.

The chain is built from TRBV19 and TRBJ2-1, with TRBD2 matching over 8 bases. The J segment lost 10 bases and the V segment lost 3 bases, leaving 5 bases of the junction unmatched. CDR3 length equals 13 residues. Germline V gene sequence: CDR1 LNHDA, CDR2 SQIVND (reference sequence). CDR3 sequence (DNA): TGTGCCAGTAGTATGGTAGCGGGAAGCGAGCAGTTCTTC. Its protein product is CASSMVAGSEQFF.

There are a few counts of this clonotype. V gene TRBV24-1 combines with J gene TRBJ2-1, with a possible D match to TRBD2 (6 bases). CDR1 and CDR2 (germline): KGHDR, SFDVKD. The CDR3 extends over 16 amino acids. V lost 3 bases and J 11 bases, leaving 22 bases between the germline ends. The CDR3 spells CATSDGAGGVTVKQFF. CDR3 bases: TGTGCCACCAGTGATGGAGCGGGTGGGGTTACGGTTAAGCAGTTCTTC.

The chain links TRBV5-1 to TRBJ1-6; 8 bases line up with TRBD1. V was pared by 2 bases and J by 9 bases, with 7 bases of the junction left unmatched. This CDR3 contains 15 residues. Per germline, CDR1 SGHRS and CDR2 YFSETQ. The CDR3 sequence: CASSLTGQGSSPLHF. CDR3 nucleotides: TGCGCCAGCAGCTTAACCGGACAGGGAAGTTCACCCCTCCACTTT.

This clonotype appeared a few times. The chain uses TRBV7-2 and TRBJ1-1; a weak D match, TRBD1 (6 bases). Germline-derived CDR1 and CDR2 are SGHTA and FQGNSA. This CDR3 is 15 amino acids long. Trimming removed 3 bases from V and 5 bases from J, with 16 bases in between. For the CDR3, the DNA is TGTGCCAGCAGCTTGGGGGCGGGAGTCGGAACTGAAGCTTTCTTT. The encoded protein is CASSLGAGVGTEAFF.

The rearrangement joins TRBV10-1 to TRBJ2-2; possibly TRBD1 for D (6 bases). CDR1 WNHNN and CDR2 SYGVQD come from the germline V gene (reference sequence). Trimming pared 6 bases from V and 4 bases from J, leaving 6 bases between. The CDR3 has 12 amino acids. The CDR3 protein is CASSRGTGELFF. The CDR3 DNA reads TGCGCCAGCAGCAGGGGCACCGGGGAGCTGTTTTTT.

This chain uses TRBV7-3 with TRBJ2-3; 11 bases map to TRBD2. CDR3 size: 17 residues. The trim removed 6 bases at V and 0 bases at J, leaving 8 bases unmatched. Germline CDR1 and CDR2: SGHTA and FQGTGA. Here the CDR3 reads CASSPGLAGLSTDTQYF. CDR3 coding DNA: TGTGCCAGCAGTCCTGGACTAGCGGGCCTTAGCACAGATACGCAGTATTTT.

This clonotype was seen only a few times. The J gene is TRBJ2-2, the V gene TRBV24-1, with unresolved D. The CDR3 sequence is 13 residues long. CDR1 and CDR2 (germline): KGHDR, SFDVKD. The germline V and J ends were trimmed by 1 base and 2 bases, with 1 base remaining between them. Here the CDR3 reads CATSDFNTGELFF. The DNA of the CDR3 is TGTGCCACCAGTGATTTTAACACCGGGGAGCTGTTTTTT.

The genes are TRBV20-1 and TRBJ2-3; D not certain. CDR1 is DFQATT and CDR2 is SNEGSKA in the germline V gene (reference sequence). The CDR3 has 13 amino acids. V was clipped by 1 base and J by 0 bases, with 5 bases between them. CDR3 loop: CSARVISTDTQYF. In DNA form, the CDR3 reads TGCAGTGCTAGAGTCATCAGCACAGATACGCAGTATTTT.

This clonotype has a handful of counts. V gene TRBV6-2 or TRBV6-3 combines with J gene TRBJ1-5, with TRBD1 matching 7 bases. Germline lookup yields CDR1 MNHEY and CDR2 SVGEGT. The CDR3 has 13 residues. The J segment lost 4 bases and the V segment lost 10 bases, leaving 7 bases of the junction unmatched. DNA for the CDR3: TGTGCCACCCGGGACAGCTTTAATCAGCCCCAGCATTTT. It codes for CATRDSFNQPQHF.

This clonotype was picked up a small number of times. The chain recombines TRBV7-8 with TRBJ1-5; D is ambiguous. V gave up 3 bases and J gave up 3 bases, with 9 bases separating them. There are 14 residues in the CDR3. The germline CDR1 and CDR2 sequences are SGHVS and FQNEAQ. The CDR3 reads CASSLDGPNQPQHF. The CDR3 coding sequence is TGTGCCAGCAGCTTGGACGGCCCCAATCAGCCCCAGCATTTT.

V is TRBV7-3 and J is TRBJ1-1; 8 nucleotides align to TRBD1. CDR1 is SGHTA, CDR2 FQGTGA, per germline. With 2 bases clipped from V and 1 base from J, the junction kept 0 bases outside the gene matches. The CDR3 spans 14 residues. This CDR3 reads CASSLQGANTEAFF. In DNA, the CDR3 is TGTGCCAGCAGCTTACAGGGGGCGAACACTGAAGCTTTCTTT.

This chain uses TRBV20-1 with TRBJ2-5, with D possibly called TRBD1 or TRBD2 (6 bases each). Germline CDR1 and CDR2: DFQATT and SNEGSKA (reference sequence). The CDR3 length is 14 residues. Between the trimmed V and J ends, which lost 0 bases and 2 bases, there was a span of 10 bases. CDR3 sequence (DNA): TGCAGTGCTAGAGATCGGGGGCAGCAAGAGACCCAGTACTTC. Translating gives CSARDRGQQETQYF.